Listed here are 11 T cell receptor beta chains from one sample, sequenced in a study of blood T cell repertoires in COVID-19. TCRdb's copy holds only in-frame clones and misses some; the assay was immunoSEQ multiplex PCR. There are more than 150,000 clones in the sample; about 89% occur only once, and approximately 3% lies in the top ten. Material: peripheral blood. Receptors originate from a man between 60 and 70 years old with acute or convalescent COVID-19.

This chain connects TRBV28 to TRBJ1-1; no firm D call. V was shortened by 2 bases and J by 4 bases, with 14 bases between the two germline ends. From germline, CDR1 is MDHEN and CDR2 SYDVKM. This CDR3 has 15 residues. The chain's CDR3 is CASSLQTAPGTEAFF. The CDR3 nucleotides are TGTGCCAGCAGTTTACAAACAGCCCCCGGCACTGAAGCTTTCTTT.

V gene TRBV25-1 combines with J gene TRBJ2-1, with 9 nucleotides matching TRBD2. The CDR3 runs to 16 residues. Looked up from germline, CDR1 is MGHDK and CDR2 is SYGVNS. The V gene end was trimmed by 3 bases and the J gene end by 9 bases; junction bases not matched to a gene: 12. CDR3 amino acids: CASSDTRGGYRTEQFF. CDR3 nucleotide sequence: TGTGCCAGCAGTGATACGCGGGGGGGCTATCGAACTGAGCAGTTCTTC.

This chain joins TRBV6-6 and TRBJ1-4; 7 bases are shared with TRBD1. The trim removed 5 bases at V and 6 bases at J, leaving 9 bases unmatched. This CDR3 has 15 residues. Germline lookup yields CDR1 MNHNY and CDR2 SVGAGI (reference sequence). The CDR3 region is CASSAPGGGDEKLFF. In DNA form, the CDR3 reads TGTGCCAGCAGTGCCCCAGGAGGGGGCGATGAAAAACTGTTTTTT.

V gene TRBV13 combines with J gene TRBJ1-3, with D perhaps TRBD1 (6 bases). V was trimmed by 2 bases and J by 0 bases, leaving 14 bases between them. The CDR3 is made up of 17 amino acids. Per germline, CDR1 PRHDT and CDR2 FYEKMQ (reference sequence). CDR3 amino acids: CASSLNHRELSGNTIYF. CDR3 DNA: TGTGCCAGCAGCTTAAACCACAGGGAACTCTCTGGAAACACCATATATTTT.

DNA for the CDR3: TGTGCCAGCAGCCAACGAGGGGGCAATAGTTATGGCTACACCTTC. Residues: CASSQRGGNSYGYTF. V and J are TRBV3-1 (or the pseudogene TRBV3-2) and TRBJ1-2; 7 bases are shared with TRBD1. Unmatched junction bases numbered 8, after V lost 2 bases and J lost 5 bases. The V gene's germline CDR1 is LGHDT and CDR2 YNNKEL (reference sequence). The CDR3 has 15 amino acids.

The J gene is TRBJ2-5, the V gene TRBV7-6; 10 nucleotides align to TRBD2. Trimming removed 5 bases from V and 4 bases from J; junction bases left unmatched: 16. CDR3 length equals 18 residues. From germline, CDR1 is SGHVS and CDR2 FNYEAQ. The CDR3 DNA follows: TGTGCCAGCAGCCCGTTGAGGCCGAGCGGGGGGGCAAGAGAGACCCAGTACTTC. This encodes CASSPLRPSGGARETQYF. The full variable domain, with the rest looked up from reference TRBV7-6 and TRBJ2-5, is GAGVSQSPRYKVTKRGQDVALRCDPISGHVSLYWYRQALGQGPEFLTYFNYEAQQDKSGLPNDRFSAERPEGSISTLTIQRTEQRDSAMYRCASSPLRPSGGARETQYFGPGTRLLVL.

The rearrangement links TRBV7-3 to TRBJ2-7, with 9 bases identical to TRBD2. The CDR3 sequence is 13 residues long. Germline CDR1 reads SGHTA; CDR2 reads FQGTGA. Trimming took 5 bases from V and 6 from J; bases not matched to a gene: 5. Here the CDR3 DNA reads TGTGCCAGCAGCCCCCGGACTAGCGCCGAGCAGTACTTC. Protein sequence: CASSPRTSAEQYF.

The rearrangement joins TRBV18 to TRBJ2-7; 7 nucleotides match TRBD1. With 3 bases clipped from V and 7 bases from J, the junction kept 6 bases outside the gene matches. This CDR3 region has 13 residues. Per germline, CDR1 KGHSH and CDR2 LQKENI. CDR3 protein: CASSPDRDKEQYF. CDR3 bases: TGTGCCAGCTCACCCGACAGGGATAAGGAGCAGTACTTC.

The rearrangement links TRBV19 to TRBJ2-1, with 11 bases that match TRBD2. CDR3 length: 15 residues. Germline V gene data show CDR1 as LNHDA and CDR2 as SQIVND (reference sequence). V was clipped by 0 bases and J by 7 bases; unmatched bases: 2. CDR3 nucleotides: TGTGCCAGTAGTATAGAGGGGACTAGCGGAAATGAGCAGTTCTTC. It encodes CASSIEGTSGNEQFF.

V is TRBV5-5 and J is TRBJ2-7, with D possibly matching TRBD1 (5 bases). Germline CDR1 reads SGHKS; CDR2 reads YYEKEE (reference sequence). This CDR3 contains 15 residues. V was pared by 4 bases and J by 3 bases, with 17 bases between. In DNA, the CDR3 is TGTGCCAGCAGCCCGGGTGTGCGACAGAACTACGAGCAGTACTTC. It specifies CASSPGVRQNYEQYF. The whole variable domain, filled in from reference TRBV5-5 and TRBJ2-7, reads DAGVTQSPTHLIKTRGQQVTLRCSPISGHKSVSWYQQVLGQGPQFIFQYYEKEERGRGNFPDRFSARQFPNYSSELNVNALLLGDSALYLCASSPGVRQNYEQYFGPGTRLTVT.

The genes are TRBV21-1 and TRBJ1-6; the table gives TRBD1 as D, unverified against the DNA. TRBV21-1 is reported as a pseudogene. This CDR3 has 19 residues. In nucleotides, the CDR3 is TGTGCCAGCACCAAGGCGGGACAGGGGGCTAGTTCCTATAATTCACCCCTCCACTTT. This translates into CASTKAGQGASSYNSPLHF.